This is a list of T cell receptor beta chains from one sample in a study of lymphopenia after photon versus proton radiotherapy. Clones were read by immunoSEQ multiplex PCR, and TCRdb kept only the in-frame ones, dropping some. This table has 35,000 to 40,000 clones, more than 75% appearing once. The sample here was peripheral blood, taken from a patient treated with photon-based radiotherapy. The receptors stem from a man aged 50 to 59 with gastric cancer. CDR3s include the opening cysteine and the closing phenylalanine or tryptophan. D genes are given only for firm matches. Expanded clones get a size class; other rows say once, few or many, or leave the size out.

V: TRBV11-3; size: NA; D: TRBD2; J: TRBJ2-7; CDR3: CASSLIGGGLTPYEQYF; DNA: TGTGCCAGCAGCTTAATCGGGGGGGGACTAACCCCCTACGAGCAGTACTTC
V: TRBV9; size: NA; D: NA; J: TRBJ2-1; CDR3: CASSLAGSRGEQFF; DNA: TGTGCCAGCAGCCTCGCCGGGAGCCGCGGTGAGCAGTTCTTC
V: TRBV7-2; size: few; D: NA; J: TRBJ1-1; CDR3: CASSLGLGRFMNTEAFF; DNA: TGTGCCAGCAGCTTAGGGTTGGGCCGTTTCATGAACACTGAAGCTTTCTTT
V: TRBV10-3; size: NA; D: TRBD1; J: TRBJ1-5; CDR3: CAISGTGPNQPQHF; DNA: TGTGCCATCAGCGGGACAGGCCCCAATCAGCCCCAGCATTTT
V: TRBV7-6; size: once; D: NA; J: TRBJ2-3; CDR3: CASSSVGGVGFDTQYF; DNA: TGTGCCAGCAGCTCCGTCGGGGGAGTGGGTTTTGATACGCAGTATTTT
V: TRBV5-1; size: few; D: TRBD2; J: TRBJ2-7; CDR3: CASSVTSGSTYEQYF; DNA: TGCGCCAGCAGCGTAACTAGCGGGAGTACGTACGAGCAGTACTTC
V: TRBV6-1; size: few; D: TRBD2; J: TRBJ2-3; CDR3: CASSAGREYTDTQYF; DNA: TGTGCCAGCAGTGCTGGGCGGGAGTACACAGATACGCAGTATTTT
V: TRBV27; size: once; D: NA; J: TRBJ1-1; CDR3: CASSLRAGNTEAFF; DNA: TGTGCCAGCAGTTTACGCGCGGGGAACACTGAAGCTTTCTTT
V: TRBV29-1; size: once; D: NA; J: TRBJ2-7; CDR3: CSVAGSGAYEQYF; DNA: TGCAGCGTTGCGGGCAGCGGAGCTTACGAGCAGTACTTC
V: TRBV23-1; size: NA; D: NA; J: TRBJ1-6; CDR3: CASSQSLMQRSPLHF; DNA: TGCGCCAGCAGTCAATCGCTTATGCAAAGATCACCCCTCCACTTT
V: TRBV30; size: NA; D: TRBD1; J: TRBJ1-4; CDR3: CAWSDRGEKLFF; DNA: TGTGCCTGGAGTGACAGGGGAGAAAAACTGTTTTTT
V: TRBV5-1; size: once; D: TRBD1; J: TRBJ1-1; CDR3: CASSGQGGNTEAFF; DNA: TGCGCCAGCAGTGGACAGGGAGGGAACACTGAAGCTTTCTTT
V: TRBV6-6; size: NA; D: NA; J: TRBJ2-7; CDR3: CASTLAARSEQYF; DNA: TGTGCCAGCACGTTGGCAGCGAGGAGCGAGCAGTACTTC
V: TRBV9; size: NA; D: TRBD2; J: TRBJ2-7; CDR3: CASSASSGRLNEQYF; DNA: TGTGCCAGCAGCGCCTCTAGCGGGAGGCTGAACGAGCAGTACTTC
V: TRBV7-6; size: once; D: TRBD1; J: TRBJ1-2; CDR3: CASSPRTGPYGYTF; DNA: TGTGCCAGCAGCCCCCGGACAGGGCCCTATGGCTACACCTTC
V: TRBV4-1; size: NA; D: NA; J: TRBJ2-2; CDR3: CASSHPQGDANTGELFF; DNA: TGCGCCAGCAGCCACCCCCAGGGAGATGCGAACACCGGGGAGCTGTTTTTT
V: TRBV4-1; size: once; D: NA; J: TRBJ2-3; CDR3: CASNRDNTDTQYF; DNA: TGCGCCAGCAATAGGGATAACACAGATACGCAGTATTTT
V: TRBV11-2; size: NA; D: TRBD2; J: TRBJ2-2; CDR3: CASSSPLGLPTGELFF; DNA: TGTGCCAGCAGCTCTCCCTTGGGACTACCCACCGGGGAGCTGTTTTTT
V: TRBV7-6; size: NA; D: NA; J: TRBJ2-3; CDR3: CASSLVWGVSTDTQYF; DNA: TGTGCCAGCAGCTTAGTGTGGGGCGTTAGCACAGATACGCAGTATTTT
V: TRBV7-6; size: NA; D: NA; J: TRBJ2-7; CDR3: CASSLPLGEQYF; DNA: TGTGCCAGCAGCTTACCTCTGGGCGAGCAGTACTTC